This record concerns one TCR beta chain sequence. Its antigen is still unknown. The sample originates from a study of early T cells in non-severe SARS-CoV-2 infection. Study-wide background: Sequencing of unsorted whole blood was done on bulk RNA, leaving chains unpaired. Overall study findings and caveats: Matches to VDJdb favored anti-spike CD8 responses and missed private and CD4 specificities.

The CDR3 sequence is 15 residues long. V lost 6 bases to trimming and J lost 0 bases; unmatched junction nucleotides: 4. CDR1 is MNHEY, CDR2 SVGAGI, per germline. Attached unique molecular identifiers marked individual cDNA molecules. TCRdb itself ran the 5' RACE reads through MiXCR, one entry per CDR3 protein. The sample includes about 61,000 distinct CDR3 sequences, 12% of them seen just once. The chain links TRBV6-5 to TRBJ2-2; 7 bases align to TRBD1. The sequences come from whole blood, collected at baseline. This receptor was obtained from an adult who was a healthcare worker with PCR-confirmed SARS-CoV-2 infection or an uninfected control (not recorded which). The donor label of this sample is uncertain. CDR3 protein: CASRTGTANTGELFF. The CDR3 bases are TGTGCCAGCAGAACTGGGACAGCGAACACCGGGGAGCTGTTTTTT.